The 22 T cell receptor beta chains below were found in one sample sequenced in a study of OX40 agonist ivuxolimab in advanced cancers. The assay was immunoSEQ multiplex PCR, and TCRdb's table has in-frame clones only and misses some. The sample carries fewer than 25,000 clones, approximately 89% recorded once. The sequenced sample was CD4+ or CD8+ T cells sorted from blood, obtained in a trial of the OX40 agonist ivuxolimab. The receptors derive from an adult with an advanced solid tumor such as melanoma, head and neck, liver or kidney cancer.

CDR3 region: CASTFRGRTYEQYF. The CDR3 bases are TGTGCCAGTACCTTCAGGGGGCGGACCTACGAGCAGTACTTC. The rearrangement joins TRBV11-1 to TRBJ2-7, with 8 bases identical to TRBD1. The germline CDR1 and CDR2 sequences are SGHAT and FQDESV (reference sequence). V was clipped by 9 bases and J by 2 bases; unmatched bases: 9. The CDR3 runs 14 residues.

The chain couples TRBV20-1 to TRBJ1-1, with D tentatively TRBD1 (5 bases). The CDR3 consists of 10 residues. V shed 5 bases and J shed 10 bases, with 11 bases lying between them. Germline V lookup: CDR1 DFQATT, CDR2 SNEGSKA (reference sequence). The CDR3 reads CSALGPRAFF. CDR3 nucleotides: TGCAGTGCTCTGGGACCGCGAGCTTTCTTT.

V and J are TRBV5-8 and TRBJ2-7; TRBD1 agrees at 7 bases. The CDR3 consists of 15 residues. The germline gives CDR1 SGHTS, CDR2 YDEGEE. The J segment lost 9 bases and the V segment lost 1 base, leaving 13 bases of the junction unmatched. CDR3 protein: CASSLKGGSTRGQYF. DNA for the CDR3: TGTGCCAGCAGCTTGAAAGGGGGCAGTACGAGGGGGCAGTACTTC.

As DNA, the CDR3 is TGTGCCAGTAGAGGACTAGCGGGAGAAGTTAACGGGGAGCTGTTTTTT. Translating it yields CASRGLAGEVNGELFF. The rearrangement links TRBV19 to TRBJ2-2; 13 bases are a match to TRBD2. This CDR3 has 16 amino acids. V shed 6 bases, J shed 7 bases, and the junction held 8 bases outside the gene matches. Germline V gene lookup returns CDR1 LNHDA and CDR2 SQIVND (reference sequence).

This chain connects TRBV5-4 to TRBJ2-7; D may match TRBD1 or TRBD2 (6 bases each). The CDR3 is 15 residues long. Germline V gene lookup returns CDR1 SGHNT and CDR2 YYREEE (reference sequence). The V end lost 0 bases, the J end lost 5 bases, and 15 bases lay between the germline ends. The CDR3 nucleotides are TGTGCCAGCAGCTTGGGAGGGCTGAGGGGGGACGAGCAGTACTTC. This sequence encodes CASSLGGLRGDEQYF.

Remarks on this clone: The same CDR3 can be traced to other DNA sequences in this sample. V is TRBV28 and J is TRBJ2-7; TRBD2 might be the D (5 bases). The CDR3 is 15 residues long. V was trimmed by 3 bases and J by 4 bases, leaving 16 bases between them. Germline V gene lookup returns CDR1 MDHEN and CDR2 SYDVKM. CDR3 in DNA: TGTGCCAGCAGTTTGCCTGGCACCTCGGGGTACGAGCAGTACTTC. Protein: CASSLPGTSGYEQYF.

The chain carries TRBV28 and TRBJ2-7; 11 bases line up with TRBD1. The V and J ends lost 7 bases and 6 bases, in that order; junction bases with no gene match: 5. The length of the CDR3 is 13 residues. The germline CDR1 and CDR2 sequences are MDHEN and SYDVKM. For the CDR3, the DNA is TGTGCCAGCACCTCCGGGACAGGGGGCGAGCAGTACTTC. It translates to CASTSGTGGEQYF.

The chain couples TRBV30 to TRBJ1-4, with D tentatively TRBD1 (5 bases). CDR3 length equals 15 residues. The germline CDR1 and CDR2 sequences are GTSNPN and SVGIG (reference sequence). With 1 base removed from V and 3 bases from J, the gap between germline ends came to 12 bases. CDR3 protein: CAWSGGIVPNEKLFF. Written as DNA, the CDR3 is TGTGCCTGGAGTGGGGGCATCGTGCCTAATGAAAAACTGTTTTTT.

CDR3 bases: TGTGCCAGCAGCTATACAGGGACCAACACTGAAGCTTTCTTT. Amino acid sequence: CASSYTGTNTEAFF. This chain links TRBV11-2 with TRBJ1-1; perhaps TRBD1 as D (6 bases). Trimming stripped 4 bases from V and 2 bases from J, with 11 bases between. This CDR3 spans 14 amino acids. Germline assignment: CDR1 SGHAT and CDR2 FQNNGV.

This clone has just one count. The rearrangement links TRBV7-9 to TRBJ2-2, with D perhaps given as TRBD1 or TRBD2 (7 bases each). This CDR3 spans 15 amino acids. The germline V gene encodes CDR1 SEHNR and CDR2 FQNEAQ (reference sequence). The V end was cut by 8 bases, the J end by 2 bases, with 15 bases between. The CDR3 loop reads CASAGDRRNTGELFF. DNA of the CDR3: TGTGCCAGCGCGGGGGACAGAAGAAACACCGGGGAGCTGTTTTTT. The full variable domain, in which reference TRBV7-9 and TRBJ2-2 provide the parts outside the CDR3, is DTGVSQNPRHKITKRGQNVTFRCDPISEHNRLYWYRQTLGQGPEFLTYFQNEAQLEKSRLLSDRFSAERPKGSFSTLEIQRTEQGDSAMYLCASAGDRRNTGELFFGEGSRLTVL.

The V gene is TRBV5-1, the J gene TRBJ1-6, with a tentative D call TRBD1 (6 bases). The CDR3 length is 16 residues. CDR1 SGHRS and CDR2 YFSETQ come from the germline V gene. With 2 bases removed from V and 8 bases from J, the gap between germline ends came to 17 bases. Written as DNA, the CDR3 is TGCGCCAGCAGCTTTGGTGTTGGGGGCTTGGATTCACCCCTCCACTTT. Its translation: CASSFGVGGLDSPLHF.

V usage is TRBV5-8 and J usage is TRBJ2-2; TRBD1 matches 11 bases. J was trimmed by 6 bases and V by 4 bases; bases with no gene match: 8. The CDR3 is 16 residues long. Per the germline V gene, CDR1 is SGHTS and CDR2 is YDEGEE. CDR3 protein: CASSTGQGALAGELFF. The CDR3 nucleotides are TGTGCCAGCAGCACCGGACAGGGGGCGTTAGCCGGGGAGCTGTTTTTT.

This sequence joins TRBV4-1 and TRBJ1-2; D gene unclear. The CDR3 is 15 residues long. Trimming shortened V by 1 base and J by 0 bases, and 9 bases separated the two germline ends. Per the germline V gene, CDR1 is MGHRA and CDR2 is YSYEKL. This chain's CDR3 is CASSQGFAANYGYTF. The CDR3 DNA is TGCGCCAGCAGCCAAGGGTTTGCAGCTAACTATGGCTACACCTTC.

The gene calls are TRBV5-1 and TRBJ2-2, with D tentatively TRBD1 (6 bases). This CDR3 region has 16 residues. CDR1 is SGHRS and CDR2 is YFSETQ in the germline V gene. Trimming stripped 0 bases from V and 3 bases from J, with 12 bases between. The CDR3 loop is CASSLESWTDTGELFF. Written as DNA, the CDR3 is TGCGCCAGCAGCTTGGAATCGTGGACAGACACCGGGGAGCTGTTTTTT.

The chain combines TRBV10-3 with TRBJ2-4; D is unclear. Trimming shortened V by 6 bases and J by 3 bases, and 6 bases separated the two germline ends. Per germline, CDR1 ENHRY and CDR2 SYGVKD. The CDR3 runs to 12 residues. CDR3 bases: TGTGCCATCAGCGGAAGCAAAAACATTCAGTACTTC. Protein sequence: CAISGSKNIQYF.

The chain joins TRBV4-3 to TRBJ2-3; D perhaps matches TRBD1 (6 bases). The CDR3 length is 12 residues. V was trimmed by 0 bases and J by 9 bases, leaving 7 bases between them. Germline V gene lookup returns CDR1 LGHNA and CDR2 YSLEER. The CDR3 region has the DNA TGCGCCAGCAGCCAAGATACAGGGACGCAGTATTTT. Its protein product is CASSQDTGTQYF.

The V gene is TRBV28, the J gene TRBJ1-2; a possible D gene is TRBD1 (5 bases). Trimming removed 4 bases from V and 6 bases from J, with 12 bases in between. Germline V gives CDR1 MDHEN, CDR2 SYDVKM. This CDR3 has 13 residues. This chain's CDR3 is CASSYFGTNGYTF. DNA for the CDR3: TGTGCCAGCAGTTATTTCGGGACGAATGGCTACACCTTC.

The chain joins TRBV11-3 to TRBJ1-4, with D uncertain. Germline CDR1 and CDR2: SGHNT and YENEEA. V lost 1 base, J lost 0 bases, and 6 bases lay in between. The CDR3 covers 15 residues. CDR3 in amino acids: CASSLGQSTNEKLFF. CDR3 nucleotide sequence: TGTGCCAGCAGCTTAGGCCAGTCAACTAATGAAAAACTGTTTTTT.

This sequence joins TRBV27 and TRBJ2-1; the D call may be TRBD1 or TRBD2 (6 bases each). The ends were cut back, 3 bases at V and 8 bases at J, with 17 bases in the middle. Germline-derived CDR1 and CDR2 are MNHEY and SMNVEV (reference sequence). The CDR3 has 15 residues. The CDR3 spells CASSFSGPGGDEQFF. The DNA of the CDR3 is TGTGCCAGCAGTTTTTCTGGACCCGGGGGCGATGAGCAGTTCTTC.

The chain uses TRBV6-6 and TRBJ2-1; 9 bases map to TRBD1. The CDR3 runs to 15 residues. J was trimmed by 9 bases and V by 4 bases; bases with no gene match: 10. CDR1 and CDR2 from the germline V gene are MNHNY and SVGAGI (reference sequence). DNA for the CDR3: TGTGCCAGCAGTTCACCGGGACAGGGCTATGCTGAGCAGTTCTTC. It translates to CASSSPGQGYAEQFF.

The V and J genes are TRBV2 and TRBJ2-7; 7 bases align to TRBD1. V lost 5 bases and J lost 3; bases outside the gene matches: 7. Germline V lookup: CDR1 SNHLY, CDR2 FYNNEI. This CDR3 has 14 residues. CDR3 in amino acids: CASSRDSQSYEQYF. The CDR3 nucleotides read TGTGCCAGCAGTCGGGACAGCCAAAGCTACGAGCAGTACTTC.

This clone came up once. The chain joins TRBV7-6 to TRBJ2-2, with 12 bases aligning to TRBD2. This CDR3 has 14 residues. Germline V CDR1 and CDR2: SGHVS, FNYEAQ. Trimming removed 7 bases from V and 7 bases from J; junction bases left unmatched: 4. The CDR3 sequence: CASTWTSGNGELFF. CDR3 nucleotide sequence: TGTGCCAGCACCTGGACTAGCGGGAACGGGGAGCTGTTTTTT.